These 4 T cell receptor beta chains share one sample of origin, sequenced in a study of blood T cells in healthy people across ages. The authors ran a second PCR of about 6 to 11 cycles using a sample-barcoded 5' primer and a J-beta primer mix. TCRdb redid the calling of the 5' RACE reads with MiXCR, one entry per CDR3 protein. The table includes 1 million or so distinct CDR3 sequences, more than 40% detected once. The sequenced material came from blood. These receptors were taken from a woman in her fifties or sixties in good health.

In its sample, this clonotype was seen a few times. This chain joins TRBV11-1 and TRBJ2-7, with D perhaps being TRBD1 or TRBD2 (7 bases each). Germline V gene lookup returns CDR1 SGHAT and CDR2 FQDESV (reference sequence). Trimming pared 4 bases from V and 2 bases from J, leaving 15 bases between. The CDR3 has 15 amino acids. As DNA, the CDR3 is TGTGCCAGCAGCTCCGCACAGGGGAGGGCCTACGAGCAGTACTTC. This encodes CASSSAQGRAYEQYF. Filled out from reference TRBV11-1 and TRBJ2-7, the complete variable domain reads EAEVAQSPRYKITEKSQAVAFWCDPISGHATLYWYRQILGQGPELLVQFQDESVVDDSQLPKDRFSAERLKGVDSTLKIQPAELGDSAMYLCASSSAQGRAYEQYFGPGTRLTVT.

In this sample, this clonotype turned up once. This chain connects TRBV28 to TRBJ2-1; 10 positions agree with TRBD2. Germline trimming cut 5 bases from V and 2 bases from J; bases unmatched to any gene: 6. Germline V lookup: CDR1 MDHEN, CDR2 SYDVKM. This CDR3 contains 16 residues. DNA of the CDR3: TGTGCCAGCAGTGGCCGGACTAGCGGAACCTACAATGAGCAGTTCTTC. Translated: CASSGRTSGTYNEQFF.

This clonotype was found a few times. In nucleotides, the CDR3 is TGTGCCAGCAACACCCTACAGGGGACGGGCACTGAAGCTTTCTTT. Encoded protein: CASNTLQGTGTEAFF. The chain recombines TRBV6-1 with TRBJ1-1, with TRBD1 matching over 7 bases. Germline V lookup: CDR1 MNHNS, CDR2 SASEGT. The V and J ends lost 7 bases and 4 bases, in that order; junction bases with no gene match: 12. The CDR3 runs to 15 residues.

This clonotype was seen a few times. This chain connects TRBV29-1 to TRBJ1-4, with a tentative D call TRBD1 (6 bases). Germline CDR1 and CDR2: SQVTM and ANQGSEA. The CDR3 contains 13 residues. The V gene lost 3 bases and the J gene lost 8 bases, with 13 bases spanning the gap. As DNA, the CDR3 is TGCAGCGTTGATGGGGGGCGCGGGGAAAAACTGTTTTTT. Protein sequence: CSVDGGRGEKLFF.